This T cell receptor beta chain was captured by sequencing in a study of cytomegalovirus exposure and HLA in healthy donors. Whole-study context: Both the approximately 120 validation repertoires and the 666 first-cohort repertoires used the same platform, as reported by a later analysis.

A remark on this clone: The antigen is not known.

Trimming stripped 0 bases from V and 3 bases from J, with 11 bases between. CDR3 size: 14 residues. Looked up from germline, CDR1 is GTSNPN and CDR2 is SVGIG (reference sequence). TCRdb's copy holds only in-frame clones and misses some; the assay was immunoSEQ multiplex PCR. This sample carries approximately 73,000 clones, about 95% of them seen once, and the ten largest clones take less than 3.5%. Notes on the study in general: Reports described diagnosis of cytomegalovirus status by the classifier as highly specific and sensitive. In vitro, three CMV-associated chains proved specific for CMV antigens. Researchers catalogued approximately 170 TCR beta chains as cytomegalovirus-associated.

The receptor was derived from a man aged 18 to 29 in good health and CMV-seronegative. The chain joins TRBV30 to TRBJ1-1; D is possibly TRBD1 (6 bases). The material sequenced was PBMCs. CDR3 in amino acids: CAWSVREGDTEAFF. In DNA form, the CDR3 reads TGTGCCTGGAGTGTACGAGAGGGGGACACTGAAGCTTTCTTT. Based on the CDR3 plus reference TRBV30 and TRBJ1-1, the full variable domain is SQTIHQWPATLVQPVGSPLSLECTVEGTSNPNLYWYRQAAGRGLQLLFYSVGIGQISSEVPQNLSASRPQDRQFILSSKKLLLSDSGFYLCAWSVREGDTEAFFGQGTRLTVV.